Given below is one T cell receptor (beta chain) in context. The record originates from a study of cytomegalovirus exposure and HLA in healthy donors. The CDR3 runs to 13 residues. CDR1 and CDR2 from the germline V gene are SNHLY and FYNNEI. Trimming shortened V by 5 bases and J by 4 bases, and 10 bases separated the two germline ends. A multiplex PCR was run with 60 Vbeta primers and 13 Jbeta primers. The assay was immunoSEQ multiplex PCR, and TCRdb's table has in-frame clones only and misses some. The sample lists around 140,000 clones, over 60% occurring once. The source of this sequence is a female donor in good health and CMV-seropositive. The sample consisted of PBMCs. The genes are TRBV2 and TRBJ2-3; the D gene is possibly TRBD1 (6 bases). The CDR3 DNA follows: TGTGCCAGCAGTCCCAGGACAGCAGATACGCAGTATTTT. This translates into CASSPRTADTQYF. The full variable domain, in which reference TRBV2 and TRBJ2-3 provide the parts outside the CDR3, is EPEVTQTPSHQVTQMGQEVILRCVPISNHLYFYWYRQILGQKVEFLVSFYNNEISEKSEIFDDQFSVERPDGSNFTLKIRSTKLEDSAMYFCASSPRTADTQYFGPGTRLTVL.